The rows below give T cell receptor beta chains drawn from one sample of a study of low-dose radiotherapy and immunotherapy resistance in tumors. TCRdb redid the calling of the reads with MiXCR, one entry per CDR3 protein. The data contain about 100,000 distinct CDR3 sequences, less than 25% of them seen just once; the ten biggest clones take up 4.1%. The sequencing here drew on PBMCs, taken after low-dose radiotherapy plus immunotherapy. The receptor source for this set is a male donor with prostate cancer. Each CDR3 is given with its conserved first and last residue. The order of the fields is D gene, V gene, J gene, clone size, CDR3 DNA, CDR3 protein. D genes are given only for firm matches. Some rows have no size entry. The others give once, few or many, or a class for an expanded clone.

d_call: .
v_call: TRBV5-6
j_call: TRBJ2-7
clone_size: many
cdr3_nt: TGTGCCAGCAGCTTGGCGTCAGGGGTCGAGCAGTACTTC
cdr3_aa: CASSLASGVEQYF

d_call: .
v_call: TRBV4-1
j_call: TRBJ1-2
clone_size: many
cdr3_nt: TGCGCCAGCTCCCCCGGGCGGTTAAATATCGGCTACACCTTC
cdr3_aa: CASSPGRLNIGYTF

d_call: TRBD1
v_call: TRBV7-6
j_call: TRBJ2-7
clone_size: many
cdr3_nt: TGTGCCAGCAGCCTCGGACAGGACTCCTACGAGCAGTACTTC
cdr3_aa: CASSLGQDSYEQYF

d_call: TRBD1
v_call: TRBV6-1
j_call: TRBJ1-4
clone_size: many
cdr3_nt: TGTGCCAGCAATGGACAGGGTGCCGAAAAACTGTTTTTT
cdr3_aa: CASNGQGAEKLFF

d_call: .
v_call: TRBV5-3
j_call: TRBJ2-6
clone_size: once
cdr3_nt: TGTGCCAGCAATCGGGGGGCGGGGGCCAACGTCCTGACTTTC
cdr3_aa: CASNRGAGANVLTF

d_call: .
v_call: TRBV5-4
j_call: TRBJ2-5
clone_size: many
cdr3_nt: TGTGCCAGCAGCTTGGCAGGGCCGGAAGAGACCCAGTACTTC
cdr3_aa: CASSLAGPEETQYF

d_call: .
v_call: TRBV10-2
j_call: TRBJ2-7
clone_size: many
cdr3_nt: TGCGCCAGCAGTGGAGTCCTGGGCGAGCAGTACTTC
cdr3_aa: CASSGVLGEQYF

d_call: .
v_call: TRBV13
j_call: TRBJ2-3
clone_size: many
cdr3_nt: TGTGCCAGCAGCTCAGAGCCTGTAGGGGATACGCAGTATTTT
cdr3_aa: CASSSEPVGDTQYF

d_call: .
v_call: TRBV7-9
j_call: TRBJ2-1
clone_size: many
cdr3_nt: TGTGCCAGCAGCTATTCTCGTGGGTTCAATGAGCAGTTCTTC
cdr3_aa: CASSYSRGFNEQFF

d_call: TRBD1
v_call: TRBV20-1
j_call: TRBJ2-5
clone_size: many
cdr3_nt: TGCAGTGCTAGAGAAGAAGGGACAGGGGAGGGGACCCAGTACTTC
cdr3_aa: CSAREEGTGEGTQYF

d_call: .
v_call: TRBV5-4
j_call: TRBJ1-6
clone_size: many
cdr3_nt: TGTGCCAGCAGCCCGGCACTAGGACAGAGGAATTCACCCCTCCACTTT
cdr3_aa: CASSPALGQRNSPLHF

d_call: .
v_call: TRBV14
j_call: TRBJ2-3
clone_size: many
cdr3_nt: TGTGCCAGCAGCCGACCGACAGGCACAGATACGCAGTATTTT
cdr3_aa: CASSRPTGTDTQYF

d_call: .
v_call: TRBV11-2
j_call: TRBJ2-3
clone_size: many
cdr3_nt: TGTGCCAGCAGCTTATTACGGGAACTAGTCGGCACAGATACGCAGTATTTT
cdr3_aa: CASSLLRELVGTDTQYF

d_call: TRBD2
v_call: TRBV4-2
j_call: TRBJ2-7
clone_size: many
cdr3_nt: TGTGCCAGCAGCCAAGTATGGGTAGCGGGTTCCTACGAGCAGTACTTC
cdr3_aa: CASSQVWVAGSYEQYF

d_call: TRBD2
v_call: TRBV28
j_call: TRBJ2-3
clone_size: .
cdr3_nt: TGTGCCAGCAGAAAAAACCCTAGCGGGAGACCAGATACGCAGTATTTT
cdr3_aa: CASRKNPSGRPDTQYF

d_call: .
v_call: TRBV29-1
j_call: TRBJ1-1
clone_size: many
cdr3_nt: TGCAGCGTTGCGGGGGGCGCGTCGAACACTGAAGCTTTCTTT
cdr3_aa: CSVAGGASNTEAFF

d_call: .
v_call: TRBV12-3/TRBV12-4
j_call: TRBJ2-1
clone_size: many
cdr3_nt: TGTGCCAGCAGTCTTAACGGGGGAAAGTTCTTC
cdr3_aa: CASSLNGGKFF

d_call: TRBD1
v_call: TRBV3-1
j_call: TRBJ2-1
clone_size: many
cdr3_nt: TGTGCCAGCAGCCACTTGCGGGACAGGGGAACTGAGCAGTTCTTC
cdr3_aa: CASSHLRDRGTEQFF

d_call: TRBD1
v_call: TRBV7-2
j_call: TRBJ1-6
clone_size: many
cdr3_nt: TGTGCCAGCAGTGGACAGGCCCCCACGGCGGATAATTCACCCCTCCACTTT
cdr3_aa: CASSGQAPTADNSPLHF

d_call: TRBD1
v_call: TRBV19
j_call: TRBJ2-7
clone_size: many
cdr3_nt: TGTGCCACCGAGGACAGGGGCTACGAGCAGTACTTC
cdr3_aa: CATEDRGYEQYF

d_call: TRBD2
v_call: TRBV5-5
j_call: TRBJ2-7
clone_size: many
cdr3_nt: TGTGCCAGCAGTCTCCCCGGGGGGAGCTACGAGCAGTACTTC
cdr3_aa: CASSLPGGSYEQYF

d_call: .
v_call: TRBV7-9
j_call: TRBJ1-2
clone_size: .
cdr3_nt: TGTGCCAGCAGCGCCGGGACCGCGGCTGGCTACACCTTC
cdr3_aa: CASSAGTAAGYTF

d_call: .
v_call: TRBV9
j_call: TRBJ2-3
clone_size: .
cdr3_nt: TGTGCCAGCAGCGTAGGATTCACCACAGATACGCAGTATTTT
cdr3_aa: CASSVGFTTDTQYF

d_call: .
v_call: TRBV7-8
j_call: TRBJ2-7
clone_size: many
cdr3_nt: TGTGCCAGCAGCCGCGCCGGTGGAGGGAGCTCCTACGAGCAGTACTTC
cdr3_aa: CASSRAGGGSSYEQYF

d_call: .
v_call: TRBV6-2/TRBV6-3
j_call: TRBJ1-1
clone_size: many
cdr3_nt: TGTGCCAGCATTAGGCCTCTCGACACTGAAGCTTTCTTT
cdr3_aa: CASIRPLDTEAFF

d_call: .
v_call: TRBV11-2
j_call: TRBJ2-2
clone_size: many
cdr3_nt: TGTGCCAGCAGCTTAATGCAGAACACCGGGGAGCTGTTTTTT
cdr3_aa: CASSLMQNTGELFF

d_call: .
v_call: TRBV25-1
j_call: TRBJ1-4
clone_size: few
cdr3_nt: .
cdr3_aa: CASSERLGGGEKLFFF

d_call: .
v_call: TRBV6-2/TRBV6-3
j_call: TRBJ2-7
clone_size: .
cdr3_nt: TGTGCCAGCAGTGAAGGGGACACTTGGTACGAGCAGTACTTC
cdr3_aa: CASSEGDTWYEQYF

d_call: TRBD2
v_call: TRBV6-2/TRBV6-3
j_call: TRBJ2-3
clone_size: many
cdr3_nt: TGTGCCAGCAGTGCCCCTCGCCTAGCGGGGGGCACAGATACGCAGTATTTT
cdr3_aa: CASSAPRLAGGTDTQYF

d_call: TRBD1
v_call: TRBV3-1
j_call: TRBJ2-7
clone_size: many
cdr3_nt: TGTGCCAGCAGCACCCGACAGGGCACCTACGAGCAGTACTTC
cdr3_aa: CASSTRQGTYEQYF

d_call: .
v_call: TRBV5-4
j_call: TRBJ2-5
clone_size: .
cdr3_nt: TGTGCCAGCAGCTTGCGGGGATACGGGGAGACCCAGTACTTC
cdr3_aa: CASSLRGYGETQYF

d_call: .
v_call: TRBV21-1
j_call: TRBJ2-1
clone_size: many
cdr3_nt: TGTGCCAGCAGCAAAGCGTCTAGCGCCACGGGGGACAATGAGCAGTTCTTC
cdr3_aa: CASSKASSATGDNEQFF

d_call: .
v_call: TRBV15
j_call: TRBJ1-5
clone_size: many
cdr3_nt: TGTGCCACCAGCAGAGATATTGGCAATCAGCCCCAGCATTTT
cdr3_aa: CATSRDIGNQPQHF

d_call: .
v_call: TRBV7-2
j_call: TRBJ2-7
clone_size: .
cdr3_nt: TGTGCCAGCAGCTTAGGGTGGGGGATCAACTACGAGCAGTACTTC
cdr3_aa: CASSLGWGINYEQYF

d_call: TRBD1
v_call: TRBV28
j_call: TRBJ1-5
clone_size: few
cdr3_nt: TGTGCCAGCAGACCCCCTTATTGGGACAGAAGAAATCAGCCCCAGCATTTT
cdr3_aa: CASRPPYWDRRNQPQHF

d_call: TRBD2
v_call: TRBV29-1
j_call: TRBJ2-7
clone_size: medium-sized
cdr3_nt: TGCAGCGTGACTAGCGGGGGGGAGCAGTACTTC
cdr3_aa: CSVTSGGEQYF

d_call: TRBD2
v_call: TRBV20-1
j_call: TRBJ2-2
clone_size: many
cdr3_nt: TGCAGTGCCACCAACCCGGGACTAGCTCTTTTTGGCGGGGAGCTGTTTTTT
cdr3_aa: CSATNPGLALFGGELFF

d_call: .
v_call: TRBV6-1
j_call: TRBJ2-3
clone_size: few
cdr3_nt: TGTGCCAGCAGTGAAGCGCTTCGGGGGCCCACAGATACGCAGTATTTT
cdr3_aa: CASSEALRGPTDTQYF

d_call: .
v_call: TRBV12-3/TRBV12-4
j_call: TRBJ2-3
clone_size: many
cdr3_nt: TGTGCCAGCAGTTTAGGGGGGGCTACAGATACGCAGTATTTT
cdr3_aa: CASSLGGATDTQYF

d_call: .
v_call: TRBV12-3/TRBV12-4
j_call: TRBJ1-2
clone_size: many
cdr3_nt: TGTGCCAGCAGGAGGGGCAGAGGGAACGGCTACACCTTC
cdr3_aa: CASRRGRGNGYTF

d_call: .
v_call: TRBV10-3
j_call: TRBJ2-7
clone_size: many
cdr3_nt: TGTGCCATCAGAAGCCAGGTGGGATCCTACGAGCAGTACTTC
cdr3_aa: CAIRSQVGSYEQYF

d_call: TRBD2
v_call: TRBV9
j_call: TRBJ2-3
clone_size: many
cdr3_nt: TGTGCCAGCAGCGCTAGCGGGGGGGCTCCAGATACGCAGTATTTT
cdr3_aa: CASSASGGAPDTQYF